These 29 T cell receptor beta chains were all obtained from the same sample, sequenced in a study of radiotherapy plus CTLA-4 blockade in lung cancer. The table came from immunoSEQ multiplex PCR; TCRdb's copy has only in-frame clones and leaves some out. The sample yields tens of thousands of clones, roughly 86% seen once. The sequencing used peripheral blood, collected from a patient treated with radiotherapy plus ipilimumab. The source of these receptors is a human donor with non-small cell lung cancer whose response to radiotherapy plus ipilimumab could not be evaluated.

In its sample, this clone was seen once. V and J are TRBV7-2 and TRBJ1-6, with TRBD1 matching over 8 bases. Trimming cost V 4 bases and J 8 bases; bases outside gene matches: 16. The CDR3 extends over 18 amino acids. The V gene's germline CDR1 is SGHTA and CDR2 FQGNSA. This chain's CDR3 is CASSSSLPGQGVYSPLHF. The DNA of the CDR3 is TGTGCCAGCAGCTCGTCCCTGCCAGGACAGGGAGTTTATTCACCCCTCCACTTT. Variable domain in full (rest from reference TRBV7-2 and TRBJ1-6): GAGVSQSPSNKVTEKGKDVELRCDPISGHTALYWYRQSLGQGLEFLIYFQGNSAPDKSGLPSDRFSAERTGGSVSTLTIQRTQQEDSAVYLCASSSSLPGQGVYSPLHFGNGTRLTVT.

This clone has just one count. The rearrangement uses TRBV7-2 and TRBJ2-7; D possibly corresponds to TRBD1 (5 bases). Germline assignment: CDR1 SGHTA and CDR2 FQGNSA. The CDR3 sequence is 15 residues long. Trimming stripped 4 bases from V and 0 bases from J, with 13 bases between. In DNA, the CDR3 is TGTGCCAGCAGCTCCCAGGGATTAAGCTCCTACGAGCAGTACTTC. It codes for CASSSQGLSSYEQYF.

The chain links TRBV5-1 to TRBJ1-4; D is ambiguous. With 2 bases removed from V and 5 bases from J, the gap between germline ends came to 7 bases. The CDR3 spans 13 residues. CDR1 and CDR2 from the germline V gene are SGHRS and YFSETQ. The CDR3 loop is CASSFGANEKLFF. The CDR3 nucleotides are TGCGCCAGCAGCTTTGGAGCGAATGAAAAACTGTTTTTT.

The gene calls are TRBV28 and TRBJ2-7; D is possibly TRBD2 (5 bases). CDR3 length equals 15 residues. Germline V gene lookup returns CDR1 MDHEN and CDR2 SYDVKM. V was clipped by 10 bases and J by 3 bases, with 22 bases between them. The chain's CDR3 is CAISRPAGKSYEQYF. The CDR3 DNA reads TGTGCCATCTCCAGGCCGGCGGGCAAAAGCTACGAGCAGTACTTC.

CDR3 in amino acids: CASRTGTSGRIVMETQYF. The DNA of the CDR3 is TGTGCCAGCAGAACCGGGACTAGCGGGAGGATAGTGATGGAGACCCAGTACTTC. The gene calls are TRBV28 and TRBJ2-5, with TRBD2 matching 15 bases. With 6 bases clipped from V and 5 bases from J, the junction kept 13 bases outside the gene matches. Germline-derived CDR1 and CDR2 are MDHEN and SYDVKM. The CDR3 extends over 18 amino acids.

This clone was counted a few times. This chain uses TRBV27 with TRBJ2-1; TRBD2 matches at 13 bases. Unmatched junction bases numbered 4, after V lost 4 bases and J lost 4 bases. Germline loops: CDR1 MNHEY, CDR2 SMNVEV (reference sequence). This CDR3 spans 16 amino acids. The CDR3 DNA sequence: TGTGCCAGCAGTTCTAGACTAGCGGGGGGATACAATGAGCAGTTCTTC. It yields the protein CASSSRLAGGYNEQFF.

The chain combines TRBV5-4 with TRBJ2-3; 14 bases fit TRBD2. CDR3 length: 17 amino acids. J was trimmed by 6 bases and V by 3 bases; bases with no gene match: 9. CDR1 is SGHNT and CDR2 is YYREEE in the germline V gene (reference sequence). CDR3 residues: CASSSETSGRAMDTQYF. CDR3 DNA sequence: TGTGCCAGCAGCTCCGAGACTAGCGGGAGGGCCATGGATACGCAGTATTTT.

V gene TRBV19 combines with J gene TRBJ1-5; a weak D match, TRBD1 (6 bases). Germline lookup yields CDR1 LNHDA and CDR2 SQIVND (reference sequence). This CDR3 contains 14 residues. V shed 1 base and J shed 4 bases, with 8 bases lying between them. CDR3 in amino acids: CASSIATGNQPQHF. The CDR3, as DNA: TGTGCCAGTAGTATAGCAACAGGGAATCAGCCCCAGCATTTT.

The chain links TRBV6-5 to TRBJ2-7; D is unresolved. V was cut by 4 bases and J by 6 bases, with 16 bases left in between. Germline-derived CDR1 and CDR2 are MNHEY and SVGAGI. The CDR3 totals 14 residues. The CDR3 nucleotides are TGTGCCAGCAGTTTAAGACTTCCCCCGAGCGAGCAGTACTTC. This translates into CASSLRLPPSEQYF.

The V gene is TRBV9, the J gene TRBJ2-3; perhaps TRBD1 as D (6 bases). CDR3 length equals 16 residues. Trimming stripped 4 bases from V and 3 bases from J, with 18 bases between. Germline CDR1 and CDR2: SGDLS and YYNGEE. CDR3 residues: CASSPSAGVLTDTQYF. For the CDR3, the DNA is TGTGCCAGCAGCCCTTCGGCAGGGGTGTTGACAGATACGCAGTATTTT.

The rearrangement joins TRBV6-1 to TRBJ2-7, with 9 bases aligning to TRBD1. Germline V gene data show CDR1 as MNHNS and CDR2 as SASEGT. The CDR3 totals 14 residues. J gave up 0 bases and V 6 bases, and 3 bases lay outside the gene matches. Written as DNA, the CDR3 is TGTGCCAGCAGGAGGGGACAGGGCTCCTACGAGCAGTACTTC. Its protein product is CASRRGQGSYEQYF.

The genes are TRBV27 and TRBJ2-7; TRBD1 aligns across 10 bases. The germline gives CDR1 MNHEY, CDR2 SMNVEV (reference sequence). The CDR3 runs to 14 residues. V lost 6 bases and J lost 5; bases outside the gene matches: 7. This CDR3 is CASRPGTGVHEQYF. CDR3 nucleotides: TGTGCCAGCAGGCCCGGGACAGGGGTACACGAGCAGTACTTC.

The chain carries TRBV4-3 and TRBJ2-1; perhaps TRBD1 as D (5 bases). Germline-derived CDR1 and CDR2 are LGHNA and YSLEER. The CDR3 totals 14 residues. Deletions cut 2 bases from V and 7 bases from J, with 12 bases between. The CDR3 sequence: CASSQTGRRNEQFF. CDR3 nucleotides: TGCGCCAGCAGCCAAACAGGACGTAGGAATGAGCAGTTCTTC.

This clone was found many times. The chain uses TRBV4-1 and TRBJ1-1; TRBD1 agrees at 8 bases. CDR1 and CDR2 (germline): MGHRA, YSYEKL. This CDR3 has 16 residues. Losses at the gene ends were 1 base for V and 1 base for J; bases not matched to a gene: 5. The CDR3 DNA follows: TGCGCCAGCAGCCAAGTCAGGGGGCTCGGGAACACTGAAGCTTTCTTT. Translation gives CASSQVRGLGNTEAFF.

The rearrangement links TRBV27 to TRBJ2-4, with 9 bases fitting TRBD1. Germline CDR1 is MNHEY and CDR2 is SMNVEV (reference sequence). The trim removed 6 bases at V and 6 bases at J, leaving 6 bases unmatched. The CDR3 is 14 residues long. CDR3 bases: TGTGCCAGCAGCCTGGACAGGGGAAGAAACATTCAGTACTTC. Translating gives CASSLDRGRNIQYF.

This rearrangement joins TRBV5-1 to TRBJ2-1, with TRBD2 identical over 8 bases. In germline, CDR1 is SGHRS, CDR2 YFSETQ. This CDR3 has 15 amino acids. V lost 4 bases to trimming and J lost 3 bases; unmatched junction nucleotides: 6. The CDR3 DNA is TGCGCCAGCAGCCCCGGGAGGGCGGACTACAATGAGCAGTTCTTC. Translation gives CASSPGRADYNEQFF.

The table lists this clone with a count of one. The genes are TRBV5-6 and TRBJ2-2; 15 nucleotides line up with TRBD2. V trimming: 4 bases; J trimming: 1 base; junction bases outside the gene matches: 5. Germline V gene lookup returns CDR1 SGHDT and CDR2 YYEEEE. The CDR3 extends over 18 amino acids. CDR3 coding DNA: TGTGCCAGCAGCCTGGAGGGACTAGCGGGAGGGAACACCGGGGAGCTGTTTTTT. The encoded protein is CASSLEGLAGGNTGELFF.

V is TRBV27 and J is TRBJ2-1, with a tentative D call TRBD1 (6 bases). Germline V CDR1 and CDR2: MNHEY, SMNVEV (reference sequence). The CDR3 consists of 15 residues. Trimming took 6 bases from V and 7 from J, leaving 19 bases between them. CDR3 nucleotides: TGTGCCAGCAGAGAAATGACAGGTTACGGTAATGAGCAGTTCTTC. It translates to CASREMTGYGNEQFF.

The V gene is TRBV5-6, the J gene TRBJ1-1; 8 positions agree with TRBD1. Trimming cost V 3 bases and J 8 bases; bases outside gene matches: 0. The length of the CDR3 is 11 residues. CDR1 SGHDT and CDR2 YYEEEE come from the germline V gene. CDR3 sequence reads: CASSWDREAFF. The DNA for the CDR3 is TGTGCCAGCAGCTGGGACAGGGAAGCTTTCTTT.

The CDR3 DNA follows: TGTGCCAGCAGCTCTCTGGGGACTAGCGGGAGCCTCGAGCAGTACTTC. Amino acid sequence: CASSSLGTSGSLEQYF. The chain carries TRBV5-6 and TRBJ2-5; 14 positions agree with TRBD2. The tail of the sequence fits TRBJ2-7 better, so the J call may be wrong. The CDR3 length is 16 residues. CDR1 and CDR2 from the germline V gene are SGHDT and YYEEEE.

This clone came up a few times. The chain combines TRBV28 with TRBJ2-5; 7 bases fit TRBD2. Germline CDR1 and CDR2: MDHEN and SYDVKM. This CDR3 is built from 15 residues. The V and J ends lost 4 bases and 0 bases, in that order; junction bases with no gene match: 5. The CDR3 is CASSSASGYQETQYF. CDR3 nucleotide sequence: TGTGCCAGCAGTTCCGCTAGCGGATACCAAGAGACCCAGTACTTC.

V is TRBV11-2 and J is TRBJ1-1, with 7 bases identical to TRBD1. The V gene end was trimmed by 2 bases and the J gene end by 5 bases; junction bases not matched to a gene: 5. This CDR3 contains 14 residues. Germline-derived CDR1 and CDR2 are SGHAT and FQNNGV. CDR3 loop: CASSLNSGGTEAFF. CDR3 in DNA: TGTGCCAGCAGCTTAAATTCAGGGGGGACTGAAGCTTTCTTT.

V and J are TRBV6-6 and TRBJ2-7, with 7 bases matching TRBD1. The CDR3 extends over 12 amino acids. With V trimmed by 6 bases and J by 6 bases, 5 bases remained unmatched. Per the germline V gene, CDR1 is MNHNY and CDR2 is SVGAGI (reference sequence). CDR3 nucleotides: TGTGCCAGCAGGACAGGGTTGGGCGAGCAGTACTTC. This sequence encodes CASRTGLGEQYF.

The gene calls are TRBV5-1 and TRBJ2-1; tentative D call: TRBD1 (6 bases). CDR3 size: 13 residues. Trimming left V 1 base short and J 5 bases short, with 7 bases between. CDR1 is SGHRS and CDR2 is YFSETQ in the germline V gene. DNA for the CDR3: TGCGCCAGCAGCTTGAACAGGGACAATGAGCAGTTCTTC. The encoded protein is CASSLNRDNEQFF.

This clone was detected once. The chain combines TRBV5-5 with TRBJ2-7; 10 bases are shared with TRBD2. Germline assignment: CDR1 SGHKS and CDR2 YYEKEE (reference sequence). The ends lost 7 bases at V and 4 bases at J; junction bases unmatched: 8. CDR3 size: 14 residues. The CDR3 DNA is TGTGCCAGCCATGCGCCTAGCGGGAGATACGAGCAGTACTTC. Translating gives CASHAPSGRYEQYF.

This clone was recorded only once. This chain connects TRBV10-2 to TRBJ1-3; a possible D gene is TRBD1 (5 bases). The V end lost 3 bases, the J end lost 2 bases, and 11 bases lay between the germline ends. Germline V gene data show CDR1 as WSHSY and CDR2 as SAAADI. This CDR3 is built from 15 residues. CDR3 protein: CASSEGGGTGNTIYF. The DNA for the CDR3 is TGCGCCAGCAGTGAAGGCGGGGGAACTGGAAACACCATATATTTT.

CDR3 amino acids: CASSIPRTGSAFF. CDR3 sequence (DNA): TGTGCCAGTAGTATCCCTCGGACAGGGAGTGCTTTCTTT. The chain recombines TRBV19 with TRBJ1-1; 8 bases align to TRBD1. Germline V CDR1 and CDR2: LNHDA, SQIVND (reference sequence). The CDR3 spans 13 residues. V shed 3 bases, J shed 11 bases, and the junction held 8 bases outside the gene matches.

The chain links TRBV28 to TRBJ1-5; TRBD1 aligns across 9 bases. The CDR3 totals 18 residues. J gave up 2 bases and V 5 bases, and 13 bases lay outside the gene matches. Germline V gene data show CDR1 as MDHEN and CDR2 as SYDVKM. The CDR3 coding sequence is TGTGCCAGCAGTGCATTACAGGGGGCGATCTTAGGCAATCAGCCCCAGCATTTT. Protein: CASSALQGAILGNQPQHF.

The chain combines TRBV29-1 with TRBJ2-1; D uncertain. Germline CDR1 and CDR2: SQVTM and ANQGSEA. The CDR3 totals 12 residues. V shed 2 bases and J shed 6 bases, with 8 bases lying between them. CDR3 protein: CSVESQINEQFF. The CDR3 coding sequence is TGCAGCGTTGAAAGTCAGATCAATGAGCAGTTCTTC.